This T cell receptor beta chain was sequenced during a study of T cell responses to AZD1222 COVID-19 vaccine. As for the study in general: Pooled samples include second doses given at about 4 or 12 weeks.

This clone has a handful of counts. Clones were read by immunoSEQ multiplex PCR, and TCRdb kept only the in-frame ones, dropping some. This table holds about 67,000 clones, around four fifths found once. The CDR3 sequence is 18 residues long. V gave up 0 bases and J gave up 4 bases; unmatched junction bases: 10. CDR1 and CDR2 (germline): SGHDN, FVKESK. The sequences come from peripheral blood, collected on day 0 of AZD1222 vaccination. The chain carries TRBV14 and TRBJ1-4; TRBD1 aligns across 8 bases. This TCR came from an adult in good health. The CDR3 region is CASSQDESRGRGNEKLFF. For the CDR3, the DNA is TGTGCCAGCAGCCAAGACGAGAGCAGGGGGCGCGGTAATGAAAAACTGTTTTTT. The variable domain in full, completed from reference TRBV14 and TRBJ1-4, reads EAGVTQFPSHSVIEKGQTVTLRCDPISGHDNLYWYRRVMGKEIKFLLHFVKESKQDESGMPNNRFLAERTGGTYSTLKVQPAELEDSGVYFCASSQDESRGRGNEKLFFGSGTQLSVL.